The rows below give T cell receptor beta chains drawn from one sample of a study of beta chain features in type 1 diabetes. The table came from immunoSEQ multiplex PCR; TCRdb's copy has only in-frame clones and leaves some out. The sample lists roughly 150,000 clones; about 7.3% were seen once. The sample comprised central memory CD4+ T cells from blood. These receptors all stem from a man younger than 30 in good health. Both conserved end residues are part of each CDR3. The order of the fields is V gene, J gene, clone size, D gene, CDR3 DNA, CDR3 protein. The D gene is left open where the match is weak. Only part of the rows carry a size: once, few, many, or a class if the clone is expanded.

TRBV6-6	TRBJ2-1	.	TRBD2	TGTGCCAGCAAAGGGACTAGCGGAACCGCCGGGGTCTTC	CASKGTSGTAGVF
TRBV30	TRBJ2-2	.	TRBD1	TGTGCCTGGAGGGTACGGGGACAGGGAGTAGCCGGGGAGCTGTTTTTT	CAWRVRGQGVAGELFF
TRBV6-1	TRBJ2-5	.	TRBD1	TGTGCCAGCAGTAGGGACAGAAAAGAGACCCAGTACTTC	CASSRDRKETQYF
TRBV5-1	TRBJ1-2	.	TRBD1	TGCGCCAGCAGCTTGGGTACAGGGGGAGTCTATGGCTACACCTTC	CASSLGTGGVYGYTF
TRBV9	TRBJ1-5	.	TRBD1	TGTGCCAGCAGCGCTACCGGGACAGCTAATCAGCCCCAGCATTTT	CASSATGTANQPQHF
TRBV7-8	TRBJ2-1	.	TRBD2	TGTGCCAGCAGCTTTCGCGGGAGCCCGGCCAATGAGCAGTTCTTC	CASSFRGSPANEQFF
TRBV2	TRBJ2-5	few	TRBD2	TGTGCCAGCAGTGAAGCGCTTCTTGGGACTAGCGTACCCTCTCAAGAGACCCAGTACTTC	CASSEALLGTSVPSQETQYF
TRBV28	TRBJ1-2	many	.	TGTGCCAGCAGTTTGAGAGATGGCTACACCTTC	CASSLRDGYTF
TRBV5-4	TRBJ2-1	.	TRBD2	TGTGCCAGCAGGTTCTCCGTACTAGCGGGAGATAGGTACAATGAGCAGTTCTTC	CASRFSVLAGDRYNEQFF
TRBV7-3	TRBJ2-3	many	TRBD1	TGTGCCAGCAGCTTGACAGGGTCTGACACAGATACGCAGTATTTT	CASSLTGSDTDTQYF
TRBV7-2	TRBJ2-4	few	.	TGTGCCAGCAGCTCTAGGGGGGGCACTGCCAAAAACATTCAGTACTTC	CASSSRGGTAKNIQYF
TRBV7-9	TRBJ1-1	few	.	TGTGCCAGCAGTTCCCTATCGGGACTTGAAGCTTTCTTT	CASSSLSGLEAFF
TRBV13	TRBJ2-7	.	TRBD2	TGTGCCAGCAGCTCTACTAAGGGACTAGCGGGGGCCTCCTACGAGCAGTACTTC	CASSSTKGLAGASYEQYF
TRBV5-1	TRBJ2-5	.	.	TGCGCCAGCAGCTTGGGGCAGGGAAAAGAGACCCAGTACTTC	CASSLGQGKETQYF
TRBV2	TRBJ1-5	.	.	TGTGCCAGCAGTGAAATGGGGGGGGCTAGCAATCAGCCCCAGCATTTT	CASSEMGGASNQPQHF
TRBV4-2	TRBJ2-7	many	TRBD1	TGTGCCAGCAGCCAAGAACAGGGGGTCCCAGGCGAGCAGTACTTC	CASSQEQGVPGEQYF
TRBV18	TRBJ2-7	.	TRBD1	TGTGCCAGCTCACCAGGGACAGGGGCGGCCTACGAGCAGTACTTC	CASSPGTGAAYEQYF
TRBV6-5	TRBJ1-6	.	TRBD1	TGTGCCAGCAGTTACTCTGGGGCAGGGGGTGATTCACCCCTCCACTTT	CASSYSGAGGDSPLHF
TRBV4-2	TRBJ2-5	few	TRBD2	TGTGCCAGCAGCCGAGAGCGGGGGGGCGGGGTTGAGACCCAGTACTTC	CASSRERGGGVETQYF
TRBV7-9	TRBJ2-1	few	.	TGTGCCAGCAGCTTTACTAACTCCGGATACAATGAGCAGTTCTTC	CASSFTNSGYNEQFF
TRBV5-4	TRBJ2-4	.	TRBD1	TGTGCCAGCAGCTCGGGACAGGAAGGGGCCAAAAACATTCAGTACTTC	CASSSGQEGAKNIQYF
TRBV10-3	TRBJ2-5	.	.	TGTGCCATCGGGGCGGGGTACCAAGAGACCCAGTACTTC	CAIGAGYQETQYF
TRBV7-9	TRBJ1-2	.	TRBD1	TGTGCCAGCAGCGCCCCCGGGACAGGGGGCAAGCCCTACACCTTC	CASSAPGTGGKPYTF
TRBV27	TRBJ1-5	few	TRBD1	TGTGCCAGCGCTCGACAGGGTTTTCAGCCCCAGCATTTT	CASARQGFQPQHF
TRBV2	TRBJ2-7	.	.	TGTGCCGGAAGGGACACCAACTACGAGCAGTACTTC	CAGRDTNYEQYF
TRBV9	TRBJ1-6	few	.	TGTGCCAGCAGCGTAGAGGAGGGAAGGTCACCCCTCCACTTT	CASSVEEGRSPLHF
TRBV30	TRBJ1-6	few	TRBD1	TGTGCCTGGGGGGGACAGGGAGCTTCACCCCTCCACTTT	CAWGGQGASPLHF
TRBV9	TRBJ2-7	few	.	TGTGCCAGCAGCGTACTGCCCGGCTCCTACGAGCAGTACTTC	CASSVLPGSYEQYF
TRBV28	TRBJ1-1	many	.	TGTGCCAGCAGTTTATCTGGACAGACCTTCAGGTGGCTCTTT	CASSLSGQTFRWLF
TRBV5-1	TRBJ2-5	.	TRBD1	TGCGCCAGCAGCCCCGAAATGACAGGGATGGGGACCCAGTACTTC	CASSPEMTGMGTQYF
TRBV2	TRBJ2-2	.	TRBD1	TGTGCCAGCAGTGAAGTACAGGGGGCAGAGACCGGGGAGCTGTTTTTT	CASSEVQGAETGELFF
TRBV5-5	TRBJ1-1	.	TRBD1	TGTGCCAGCACCTTAACAGGGGACACTGAAGCTTTCTTT	CASTLTGDTEAFF
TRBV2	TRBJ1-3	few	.	TGTGCCAGCCCGAGAAATCTCTCTGGAAACACCATATATTTT	CASPRNLSGNTIYF
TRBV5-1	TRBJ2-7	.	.	TGCGCCAGCAGCCAGGAGGGGGACAGCCCGATTAATTACGAGCAGTACTTC	CASSQEGDSPINYEQYF
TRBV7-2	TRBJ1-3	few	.	TGTGCCAGCAGCTTATGGGGCATCCCTGGAAACACCATATATTTT	CASSLWGIPGNTIYF
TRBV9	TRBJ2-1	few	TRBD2	TGTGCCAGCAGTGAAACTAGCGGGCTTAACAATGAGCAGTTCTTC	CASSETSGLNNEQFF
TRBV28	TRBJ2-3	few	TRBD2	TGTGCCAGCAGTTTAGGGACTAGCGTCATCACAGATACGCAGTATTTT	CASSLGTSVITDTQYF
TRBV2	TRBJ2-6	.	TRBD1	TGTGCCAGCAGTTCACAGGGGGCCTACTTACCCACCTCCAACTCTGGGGCCAACGTCCTGACTTTC	CASSSQGAYLPTSNSGANVLTF
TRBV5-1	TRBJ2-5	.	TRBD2	TGCGCCAGCAGCTTGACTAGCGCTCGGGAAGAGACCCAGTACTTC	CASSLTSAREETQYF
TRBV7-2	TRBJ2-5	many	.	TGTGCCAGCAGCTTCTCCAGCCAAGAGACCCAGTACTTC	CASSFSSQETQYF
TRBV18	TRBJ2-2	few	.	TGTGCCAGCTCACCACCCTCGAACACCGGGGAGCTGTTTTTT	CASSPPSNTGELFF
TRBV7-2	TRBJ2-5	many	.	TGTGCCAGCAGCTTAAGTAGTTACCAAGAGACCCAGTACTTC	CASSLSSYQETQYF
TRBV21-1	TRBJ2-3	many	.	TGTGCCAGCAGCAAGGAGGTGACAGGGAGCCCAGATACGCAGTATTTT	CASSKEVTGSPDTQYF
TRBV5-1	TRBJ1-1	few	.	TGCGCCAGCAGCTTCCAGGGTACTACTGAAGCTTTCTTT	CASSFQGTTEAFF
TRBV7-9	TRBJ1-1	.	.	TGTGCCAGCAGCTTGGACACCATGAACACTGAAGCTTTCTTT	CASSLDTMNTEAFF
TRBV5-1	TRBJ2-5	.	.	TGCGCCAGCAGCTTTGGTCAGGGCCAAGAGACCCAGTACTTC	CASSFGQGQETQYF
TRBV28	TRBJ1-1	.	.	TGTGCCAGCAGTTTGGGGGCCTACACTGAAGCTTTCTTT	CASSLGAYTEAFF
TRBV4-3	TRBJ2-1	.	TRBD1	TGCGCCAGCAGCCAAGGGACAGGGAACAATGAGCAGTTCTTC	CASSQGTGNNEQFF
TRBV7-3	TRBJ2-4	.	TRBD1	TGTGCCAGCAGCCTGACAGGGTCGGCCAAAAACATTCAGTACTTC	CASSLTGSAKNIQYF